The 4 T cell receptor beta chains given below trace back to one sample, sequenced in a study of blood T cells in healthy people across ages. A J-beta primer mix and a sample-barcoded 5' primer were used in a second PCR of about 7 to 12 cycles. TCRdb reprocessed the 5' RACE reads via MiXCR and lists one record per CDR3 protein. The sample consists of around 1,500,000 distinct CDR3 sequences, around two fifths of them appearing once. Sequencing was done on a sample of blood. The receptors shown here come from a woman under 30 in good health.

This clonotype was observed a handful of times. V usage is TRBV3-1 and J usage is TRBJ2-3; the match to TRBD1 covers 7 bases. Trimming cost V 5 bases and J 2 bases; bases outside gene matches: 7. The CDR3 runs to 15 residues. The germline V gene encodes CDR1 LGHDT and CDR2 YNNKEL (reference sequence). The CDR3 region has the DNA TGTGCCAGCAGCATCAGGGGGAGAGACACAGATACGCAGTATTTT. Its translation is CASSIRGRDTDTQYF.

The CDR3 DNA follows: TGTGCCAGCAGCCACGACTATCGAAGCACAGATACGCAGTATTTT. It codes for CASSHDYRSTDTQYF. The chain uses TRBV4-2 and TRBJ2-3; a possible D gene is TRBD2 (5 bases). Per germline, CDR1 LGHNA and CDR2 YNFKEQ. Trimming cost V 3 bases and J 0 bases, with 10 bases left between them. The CDR3 contains 15 residues.

This chain connects TRBV6-1 to TRBJ1-1, with D perhaps TRBD1 (6 bases). The CDR3 totals 15 residues. The V end was cut by 6 bases, the J end by 0 bases, with 14 bases between. CDR1 is MNHNS and CDR2 is SASEGT in the germline V gene. CDR3 sequence: CASSRTGTMNTEAFF. CDR3 DNA sequence: TGTGCCAGCAGCCGCACAGGGACCATGAACACTGAAGCTTTCTTT.

J is TRBJ2-1 and V is TRBV2, with TRBD1 identical over 8 bases. With V trimmed by 5 bases and J by 8 bases, 8 bases remained unmatched. There are 14 residues in the CDR3. Germline V gives CDR1 SNHLY, CDR2 FYNNEI. The DNA for the CDR3 is TGTGCCAGCAGTCAAGTGACAGGGGACGATGAGCAGTTCTTC. It encodes CASSQVTGDDEQFF.